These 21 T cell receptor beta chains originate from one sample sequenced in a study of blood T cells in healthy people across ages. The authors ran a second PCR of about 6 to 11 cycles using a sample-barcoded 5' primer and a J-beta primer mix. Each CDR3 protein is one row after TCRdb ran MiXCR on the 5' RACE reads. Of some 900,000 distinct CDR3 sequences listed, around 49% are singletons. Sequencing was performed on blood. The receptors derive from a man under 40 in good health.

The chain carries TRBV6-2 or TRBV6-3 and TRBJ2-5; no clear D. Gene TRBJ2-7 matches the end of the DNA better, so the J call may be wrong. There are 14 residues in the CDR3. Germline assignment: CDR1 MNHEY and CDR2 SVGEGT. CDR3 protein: CASSYSKGRDEQYF. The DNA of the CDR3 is TGTGCCAGCAGTTACTCGAAAGGAAGGGACGAGCAGTACTTC.

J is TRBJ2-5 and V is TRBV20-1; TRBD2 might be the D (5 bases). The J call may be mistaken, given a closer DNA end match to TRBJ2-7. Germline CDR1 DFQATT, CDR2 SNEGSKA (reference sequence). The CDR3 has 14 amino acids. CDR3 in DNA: TGCAGTGCTAGCGGGGTGGACCCCTCCTACGAGCAGTACTTC. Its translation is CSASGVDPSYEQYF.

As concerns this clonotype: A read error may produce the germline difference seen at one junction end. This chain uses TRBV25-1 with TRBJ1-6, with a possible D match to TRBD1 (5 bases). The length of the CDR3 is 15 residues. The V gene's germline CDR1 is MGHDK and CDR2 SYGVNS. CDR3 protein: CASSEFTGVNSPLHF. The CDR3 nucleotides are TGTGCCAGCAGTGAATTTACGGGGGTGAATTCGCCCCTCCACTTT.

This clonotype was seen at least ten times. CDR3 DNA: TGCAGCGTTGACCGGGGGGATGAGCAGTTCTTC. This translates into CSVDRGDEQFF. The chain recombines TRBV29-1 with TRBJ2-1, with 7 bases lining up with TRBD2. The CDR3 extends over 11 amino acids. V was pared by 3 bases and J by 8 bases, with 1 base of the junction left unmatched. Germline lookup yields CDR1 SQVTM and CDR2 ANQGSEA.

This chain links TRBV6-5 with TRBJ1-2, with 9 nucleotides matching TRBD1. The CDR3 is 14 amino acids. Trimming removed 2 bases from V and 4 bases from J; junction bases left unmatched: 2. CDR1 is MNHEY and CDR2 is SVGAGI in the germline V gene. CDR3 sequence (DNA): TGTGCCAGCAGTTACCTGGACAGGGGCTATGGCTACACCTTC. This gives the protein CASSYLDRGYGYTF.

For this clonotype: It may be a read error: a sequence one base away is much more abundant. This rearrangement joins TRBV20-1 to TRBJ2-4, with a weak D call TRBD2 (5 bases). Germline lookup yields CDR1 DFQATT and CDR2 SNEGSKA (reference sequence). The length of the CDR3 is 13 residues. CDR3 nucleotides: TGCAGTGCTAGACAGCTAGCCAAAAACATTCAGTCCTTC. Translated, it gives CSARQLAKNIQSF.

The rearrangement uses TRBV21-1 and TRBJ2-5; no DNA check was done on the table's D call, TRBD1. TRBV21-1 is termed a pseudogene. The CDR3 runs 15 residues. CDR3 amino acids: CASRSRQRDEGELYF. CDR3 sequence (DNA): TGTGCCAGCAGATCCCGACAGAGGGATGAAGGCGAGCTGTACTTC.

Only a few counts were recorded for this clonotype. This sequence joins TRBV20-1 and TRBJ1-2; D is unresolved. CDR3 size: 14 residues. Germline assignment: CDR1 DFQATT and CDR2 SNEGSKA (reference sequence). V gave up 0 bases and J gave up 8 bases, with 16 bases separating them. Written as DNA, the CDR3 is TGCAGTGCTAGAGAATCGGGTATTCCATACGGCTACACCTTC. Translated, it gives CSARESGIPYGYTF.

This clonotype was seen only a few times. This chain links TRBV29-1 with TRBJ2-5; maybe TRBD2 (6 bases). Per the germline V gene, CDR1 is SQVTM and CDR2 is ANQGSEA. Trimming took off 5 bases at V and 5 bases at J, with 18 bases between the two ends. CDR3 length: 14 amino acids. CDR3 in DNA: TGCAGCGTTACGGGACGACTAGTTTCCGAGACCCAGTACTTC. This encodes CSVTGRLVSETQYF.

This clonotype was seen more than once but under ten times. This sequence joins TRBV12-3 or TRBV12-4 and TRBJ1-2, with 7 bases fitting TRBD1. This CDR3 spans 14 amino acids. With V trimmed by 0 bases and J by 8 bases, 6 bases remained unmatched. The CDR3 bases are TGTGCCAGCAGTTTAGCGGGGACAGCTTGGGGCTACACCTTC. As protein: CASSLAGTAWGYTF.

The CDR3 is CASSFPGRRGSPLHF. CDR3 coding DNA: TGTGCCAGCAGTTTCCCCGGGAGACGCGGTTCACCCCTCCACTTT. This rearrangement joins TRBV28 to TRBJ1-6; no clear D gene. Germline V lookup: CDR1 MDHEN, CDR2 SYDVKM. This CDR3 has 15 residues. Trimming pared 3 bases from V and 9 bases from J, leaving 15 bases between.

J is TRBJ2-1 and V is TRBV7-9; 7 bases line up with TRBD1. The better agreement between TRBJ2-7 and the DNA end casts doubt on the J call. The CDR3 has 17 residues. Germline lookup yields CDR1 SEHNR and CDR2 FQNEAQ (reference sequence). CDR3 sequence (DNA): TGTGCCAGCAGCTATCGACAGGGCGAACCCTCTGGCTACGAGCAGTACTTC. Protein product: CASSYRQGEPSGYEQYF.

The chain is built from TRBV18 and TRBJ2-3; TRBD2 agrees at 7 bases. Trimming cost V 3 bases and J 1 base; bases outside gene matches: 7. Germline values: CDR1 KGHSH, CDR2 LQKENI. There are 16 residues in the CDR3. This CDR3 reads CASSPMSGVGTDTQYF. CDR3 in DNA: TGTGCCAGCTCACCGATGAGCGGGGTGGGCACAGATACGCAGTATTTT.

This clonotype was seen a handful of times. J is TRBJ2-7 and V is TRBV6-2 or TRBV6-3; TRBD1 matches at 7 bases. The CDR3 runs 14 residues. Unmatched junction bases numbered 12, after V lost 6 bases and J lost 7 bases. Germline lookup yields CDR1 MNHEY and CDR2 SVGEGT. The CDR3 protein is CASSPQGPTREQYF. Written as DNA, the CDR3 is TGTGCCAGCAGCCCACAGGGGCCGACGCGGGAGCAGTACTTC.

In nucleotides, the CDR3 is TGCAGTGCCCCTAATAACAGGGATTCCCTAACTGAAGCTTTCTTT. Translated, it gives CSAPNNRDSLTEAFF. The rearrangement joins TRBV20-1 to TRBJ1-1; tentative D call: TRBD1 (6 bases). Between the trimmed V and J ends, which lost 6 bases and 5 bases, there was a span of 22 bases. The CDR3 contains 15 residues. Looked up from germline, CDR1 is DFQATT and CDR2 is SNEGSKA (reference sequence).

The CDR3 bases are TGCGCGACCTACGAGCAGTACTTC. Amino acid sequence: CATYEQYF. This chain joins TRBV4-1 and TRBJ2-7; D gene ambiguous. CDR3 length: 8 amino acids. The germline gives CDR1 MGHRA, CDR2 YSYEKL.

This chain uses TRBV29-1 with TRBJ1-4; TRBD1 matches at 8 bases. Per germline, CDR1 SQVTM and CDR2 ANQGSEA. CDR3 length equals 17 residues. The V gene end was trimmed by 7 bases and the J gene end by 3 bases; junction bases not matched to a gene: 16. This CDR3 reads CSALQPRDRRANEKLFF. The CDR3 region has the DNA TGCAGCGCACTTCAACCTCGGGACAGGAGGGCTAATGAAAAACTGTTTTTT.

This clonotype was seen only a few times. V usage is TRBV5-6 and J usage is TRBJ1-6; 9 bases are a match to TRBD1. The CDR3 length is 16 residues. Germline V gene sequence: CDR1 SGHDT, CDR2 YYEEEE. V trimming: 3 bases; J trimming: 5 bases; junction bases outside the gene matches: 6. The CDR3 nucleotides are TGTGCCAGCAGCTACGCCGGGACAGGGAATAATTCACCCCTCCACTTT. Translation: CASSYAGTGNNSPLHF.

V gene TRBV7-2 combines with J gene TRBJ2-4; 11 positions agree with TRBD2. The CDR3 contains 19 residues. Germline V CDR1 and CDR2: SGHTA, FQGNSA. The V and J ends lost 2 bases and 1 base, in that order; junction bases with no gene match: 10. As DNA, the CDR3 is TGTGCCAGCAGCTTATTACTAGCGGGGGCCCCGAAGGCCAAAAACATTCAGTACTTC. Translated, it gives CASSLLLAGAPKAKNIQYF.

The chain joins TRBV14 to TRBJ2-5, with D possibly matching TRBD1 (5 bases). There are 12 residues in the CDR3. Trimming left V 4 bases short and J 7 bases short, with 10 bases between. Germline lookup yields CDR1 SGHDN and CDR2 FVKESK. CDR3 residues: CASSLQGRTQYF. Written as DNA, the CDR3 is TGTGCCAGCAGCCTCCAGGGCCGGACCCAGTACTTC.

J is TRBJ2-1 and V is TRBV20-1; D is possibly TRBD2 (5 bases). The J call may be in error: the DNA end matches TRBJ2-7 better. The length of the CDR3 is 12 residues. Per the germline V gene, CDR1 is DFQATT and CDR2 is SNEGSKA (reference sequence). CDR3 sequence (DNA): TGCAGCGCTGCCTGGGGAGACAATGAGCAGTACTTC. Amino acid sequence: CSAAWGDNEQYF.